The 5 T cell receptor beta chains presented below share a single source sample, sequenced in a study of blood T cell repertoires in COVID-19. Profiling relied on immunoSEQ multiplex PCR, and the TCRdb table lists in-frame clones only, not all of them. The sample yields roughly 160,000 clones, roughly 80% seen once. The sample consisted of PBMCs or T cells enriched from blood (not recorded which). These receptors originate from a man aged 50-60 years who had recovered from COVID-19.

CDR3 in DNA: TGTGCCAGCAGGCGAGGACAGGGAGGCGAGCAGTACTTC. It specifies CASRRGQGGEQYF. The chain couples TRBV11-3 to TRBJ2-7; 8 positions agree with TRBD1. CDR1 is SGHNT, CDR2 YENEEA, per germline. Trimming removed 6 bases from V and 6 bases from J; junction bases left unmatched: 7. The CDR3 covers 13 residues.

Only one count was recorded for this clone. The chain carries TRBV5-1 and TRBJ1-1, with D possibly being TRBD1 (6 bases). CDR1 and CDR2 (germline): SGHRS, YFSETQ. The length of the CDR3 is 16 residues. V gave up 0 bases and J gave up 6 bases, with 18 bases separating them. The CDR3 loop reads CASSLGGGALGSEAFF. CDR3 in DNA: TGCGCCAGCAGCTTGGGTGGGGGGGCCTTAGGCTCTGAAGCTTTCTTT.

As concerns this clone: Other DNA sequences in the same sample also yield this CDR3. V and J are TRBV11-3 and TRBJ2-5; D is perhaps TRBD1 (6 bases). This CDR3 contains 13 residues. Germline values: CDR1 SGHNT, CDR2 YENEEA. The V end was cut by 2 bases, the J end by 4 bases, with 8 bases between. As DNA, the CDR3 is TGTGCCAGCAGCTTAAACAGGGTAGAGACCCAGTACTTC. It is translated as CASSLNRVETQYF.

The chain employs TRBV3-1 (or the pseudogene TRBV3-2) and TRBJ1-6; 7 bases fit TRBD1. Losses at the gene ends were 2 bases for V and 9 bases for J; bases not matched to a gene: 10. Germline CDR1 and CDR2: LGHDT and YNNKEL (reference sequence). This CDR3 has 16 amino acids. The CDR3 coding sequence is TGTGCCAGCAGCCAAACAGGGGCCCAAAGGGTTTCACCCCTCCACTTT. Its translation is CASSQTGAQRVSPLHF.

The chain has TRBV10-3 and TRBJ1-1, with D maybe TRBD1 (5 bases). The ends were cut back, 4 bases at V and 0 bases at J, with 9 bases in the middle. This CDR3 contains 14 residues. Looked up from germline, CDR1 is ENHRY and CDR2 is SYGVKD. CDR3 sequence: CAISAKGVNTEAFF. CDR3 DNA sequence: TGTGCCATCAGTGCCAAAGGGGTGAACACTGAAGCTTTCTTT.